These 8 T cell receptor beta chains originate from one sample sequenced in a study of blood T cell repertoires in COVID-19. TCRdb's copy holds only in-frame clones and misses some; the assay was immunoSEQ multiplex PCR. Among 50,000 or so clones, approximately 84% were seen once, and the ten largest hold over 25%. The material sequenced was peripheral blood. The receptors originated from a human donor in a cohort sampled during active COVID-19.

V is TRBV9 and J is TRBJ2-1; 7 bases agree with TRBD2. With V trimmed by 1 base and J by 9 bases, 10 bases remained unmatched. CDR1 and CDR2 from the germline V gene are SGDLS and YYNGEE. The CDR3 covers 15 residues. This chain's CDR3 is CASSVRAGTYGEQFF. The DNA of the CDR3 is TGTGCCAGCAGCGTACGAGCGGGGACCTACGGTGAGCAGTTCTTC.

CDR3: CASSSDRTPHF. The CDR3, as DNA: TGTGCCAGCAGTTCGGACAGGACCCCGCATTTT. The rearrangement uses TRBV28 and TRBJ1-5; 7 positions agree with TRBD1. Trimming cost V 4 bases and J 15 bases; bases outside gene matches: 6. The CDR3 is 11 residues long. Germline V gene data show CDR1 as MDHEN and CDR2 as SYDVKM.

The chain joins TRBV9 to TRBJ2-1, with TRBD1 identical over 12 bases. The CDR3 is 15 residues long. Germline V lookup: CDR1 SGDLS, CDR2 YYNGEE. Germline trimming cut 0 bases from V and 5 bases from J; bases unmatched to any gene: 0. For the CDR3, the DNA is TGTGCCAGCAGCGTAGGGGACAGGGGGCACAATGAGCAGTTCTTC. Translated: CASSVGDRGHNEQFF.

The J gene is TRBJ2-5, the V gene TRBV24-1; D is perhaps TRBD2 (5 bases). Germline V lookup: CDR1 KGHDR, CDR2 SFDVKD. This CDR3 spans 15 amino acids. The V and J ends lost 3 bases and 5 bases respectively, with 15 bases between them. As DNA, the CDR3 is TGTGCCACCAGTGATGGGTCGAGGGATGAGGAGACCCAGTACTTC. As protein: CATSDGSRDEETQYF.

V is TRBV5-1 and J is TRBJ2-3; 11 bases fit TRBD2. V lost 7 bases to trimming and J lost 2 bases; unmatched junction nucleotides: 15. Germline CDR1 SGHRS, CDR2 YFSETQ. This CDR3 region has 18 residues. CDR3 in amino acids: CASQLEGPGLADTDTQYF. CDR3 sequence (DNA): TGCGCCAGCCAGCTTGAGGGGCCGGGACTAGCGGACACAGATACGCAGTATTTT.

The rearrangement uses TRBV18 and TRBJ1-2, with 8 bases fitting TRBD1. This CDR3 has 13 residues. V was pared by 3 bases and J by 8 bases, with 5 bases of the junction left unmatched. The germline CDR1 and CDR2 sequences are KGHSH and LQKENI. CDR3 sequence: CASSPDRVYGYTF. The CDR3 DNA reads as TGTGCCAGCTCACCGGACAGGGTATACGGCTACACCTTC. Complete variable domain (other parts from reference TRBV18 and TRBJ1-2): NAGVMQNPRHLVRRRGQEARLRCSPMKGHSHVYWYRQLPEEGLKFMVYLQKENIIDESGMPKERFSAEFPKEGPSILRIQQVVRGDSAAYFCASSPDRVYGYTFGSGTRLTVV.

This clone came up once. The chain uses TRBV3-1 (or the pseudogene TRBV3-2) and TRBJ2-3; weak D call: TRBD1 (7 bases). The V gene lost 7 bases and the J gene lost 4 bases, with 12 bases spanning the gap. Germline CDR1 is LGHDT and CDR2 is YNNKEL (reference sequence). The CDR3 runs 13 residues. This chain's CDR3 is CASNQGGADTQYF. For the CDR3, the DNA is TGTGCCAGCAATCAGGGGGGTGCAGATACGCAGTATTTT.

The rearrangement joins TRBV28 to TRBJ1-6; TRBD1 is a possible D gene (5 bases). Germline CDR1 and CDR2: MDHEN and SYDVKM. The V end was cut by 5 bases, the J end by 8 bases, with 13 bases between. The CDR3 spans 14 residues. CDR3 loop: CASSSGTLDSPLHF. The CDR3 coding sequence is TGTGCCAGCAGTAGTGGGACTCTTGATTCACCCCTCCACTTT.